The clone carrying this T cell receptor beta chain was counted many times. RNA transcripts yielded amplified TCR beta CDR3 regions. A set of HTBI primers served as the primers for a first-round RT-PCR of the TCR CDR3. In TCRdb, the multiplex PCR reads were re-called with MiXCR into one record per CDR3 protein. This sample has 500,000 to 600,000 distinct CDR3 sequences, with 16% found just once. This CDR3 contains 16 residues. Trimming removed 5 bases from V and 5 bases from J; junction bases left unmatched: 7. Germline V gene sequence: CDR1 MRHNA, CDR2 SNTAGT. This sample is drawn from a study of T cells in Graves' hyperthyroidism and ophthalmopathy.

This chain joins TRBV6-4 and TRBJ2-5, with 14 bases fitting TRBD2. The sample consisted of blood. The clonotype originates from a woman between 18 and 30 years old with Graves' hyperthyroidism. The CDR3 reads CASSRTSGRFGETQYF. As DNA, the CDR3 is TGTGCCAGCAGTAGGACTAGCGGGAGGTTCGGCGAGACCCAGTACTTC.